The text below deals with one T cell receptor (beta chain). The specificity of this receptor is unknown. The input lacks base qualities; no much larger clone sits a single base away. These data come from a study of T cell repertoires in cytomegalovirus infection (dated by TCRdb to the late 2010s). In the study overall: Recently identified HLA-C-restricted CMV epitopes, whose presentation resists viral immunomodulation, were targeted by peptide stimulations together with well-studied HLA-B-restricted epitopes. Donor HLA type was relevant to the analysis, as public TCR beta signatures indicated carriage of CMV infection together with the matching HLA type.

Study-level results and caveats: In the ex vivo response, HLA-C-restricted CMV-specific TCR beta clonotypes were dominant, and in two of eight donors the single most frequent clonotype came from this HLA-C-restricted group. In both this cohort and an independent cohort of 300 to 450 donors, the cumulative frequency of public TCR beta family members distinguished carriers of CMV infection plus the relevant HLA type.

TCRdb lists the instrument as Illumina HiSeq 1500. Using fastp trimming at Q25 and MiXCR clonotype assembly, TCRdb reanalyzed the public sequencing data and kept in-frame beta chains. Every entry covers one CDR3 protein and lists the most common genes and DNA from its rows. The sample profile shows 550,000 to 700,000 distinct CDR3 sequences; 40% of them were found once. The ten most abundant clones make up 48% of the sample. What this sample's treatment or condition label stands for: in vitro stimulation with specific CMV peptide epitopes to enrich CMV-specific T cells. The CDR3 contains 13 residues, cysteine and phenylalanine counted. CDR3 DNA is the only sequence kept; it has 39 bases, read in frame from the first base. The germline V gene yields MGHDK for CDR1 and SYGVNS for CDR2. V loses 4 bases, J loses 8 bases, and the germline ends lie 11 bases apart.

This sequence uses TRBV25-1 and TRBJ2-2, with the D gene not clear enough to name. Sequenced here: cultured PBMCs, sampled from culture after CMV antigen stimulation. This receptor was identified in a human donor in good health (CMV status not recorded). Some clones in this sample may be carry-over from other donors' samples. CDR3 protein: CASSVSLAGELFF. The sequenced DNA is TGTGCCAGCAGTGTTTCATTGGCGGGGGAGCTGTTTTTT.